The entry below gives a single TCR beta chain sequence along with its context. These data come from a study of T cell responses to AZD1222 COVID-19 vaccine. Libraries were prepared by immunoSEQ multiplex PCR; TCRdb keeps only in-frame clonotypes and omits some of them. The sample lists roughly 50,000 clones, 80% to 90% seen once, with 6.5% to 8.5% in the top ten. The CDR3 totals 14 residues. V lost 4 bases and J lost 4; bases outside the gene matches: 4. Germline loops: CDR1 SGHDN, CDR2 FVKESK. The TCR comes from an adult who received the AZD1222 COVID-19 vaccine. Sequences were derived from peripheral blood, sampled 28 days after the second AZD1222 dose. J is TRBJ1-2 and V is TRBV14, with 9 bases fitting TRBD1. CDR3 region: CASSPTGGPYGYTF. CDR3 coding DNA: TGTGCCAGCAGCCCGACAGGGGGACCCTATGGCTACACCTTC.